These T cell receptor beta chains were read from a single sample in a study of high-grade serous ovarian cancer treatment subgroups. Sequencing used immunoSEQ multiplex PCR; TCRdb keeps in-frame clones, though not all of them. Here the sample spans around 30,000 clones, 80% to 90% being singletons. Sequencing used tumor tissue. The receptors were gathered from a human donor with high-grade serous ovarian cancer. CDR3s include the opening cysteine and the closing phenylalanine or tryptophan. The D gene is left open where the match is weak. Not all rows give a size; the values are once, few, many and, for expanded clones, a class.

J gene: TRBJ2-2; CDR3 length: 23; D gene: TRBD2; V gene: TRBV15; clone size: -; CDR3 DNA: TGTGCCACCAGCAAAGATGGGTGGGACTTTGAACTAGCGGGAGGGGACGTCACCGGGGAGCTGTTTTTT; CDR3 protein: CATSKDGWDFELAGGDVTGELFF
J gene: TRBJ2-5; CDR3 length: 15; D gene: TRBD1; V gene: TRBV18; clone size: -; CDR3 DNA: TGTGCCAGCTCAAAGGGGACAGGGGGAGGAGAGACCCAGTACTTC; CDR3 protein: CASSKGTGGGETQYF
J gene: TRBJ1-1; CDR3 length: 14; D gene: -; V gene: TRBV5-1; clone size: few; CDR3 DNA: TGCGCCAGCAGCTTGAGCCTATCAAACACTGAAGCTTTCTTT; CDR3 protein: CASSLSLSNTEAFF
J gene: TRBJ1-5; CDR3 length: 15; D gene: -; V gene: TRBV6-1; clone size: -; CDR3 DNA: TGTGCCAGCACCGGGGCAGGATTGGAAAATCAGCCCCAGCATTTT; CDR3 protein: CASTGAGLENQPQHF
J gene: TRBJ1-1; CDR3 length: 13; D gene: TRBD1; V gene: TRBV2; clone size: -; CDR3 DNA: TGTGCCAGCAACCCGACAGGGACCACTGAAGCTTTCTTT; CDR3 protein: CASNPTGTTEAFF
J gene: TRBJ2-1; CDR3 length: 16; D gene: TRBD2; V gene: TRBV7-2; clone size: -; CDR3 DNA: TGTGCCAGCAGCATCACCGGGACTAGGGGGTCCTTTGAGCAGTTCTTC; CDR3 protein: CASSITGTRGSFEQFF
J gene: TRBJ1-2; CDR3 length: 15; D gene: TRBD1; V gene: TRBV5-1; clone size: -; CDR3 DNA: TGCGCCAGCAGCTTGGGATGGAGGACAGGGAGTGGCTACACCTTC; CDR3 protein: CASSLGWRTGSGYTF
J gene: TRBJ2-1; CDR3 length: 15; D gene: TRBD1; V gene: TRBV25-1; clone size: -; CDR3 DNA: TGTGCCAGCAGTACCACAGGGGGTGTCTACAATGAGCAGTTCTTC; CDR3 protein: CASSTTGGVYNEQFF
J gene: TRBJ2-1; CDR3 length: 15; D gene: TRBD2; V gene: TRBV27; clone size: -; CDR3 DNA: TGTGCCAGCAGTTCTGGCGGGAGGGCCAACGATGAGCAGTTCTTC; CDR3 protein: CASSSGGRANDEQFF
J gene: TRBJ2-5; CDR3 length: 15; D gene: TRBD1; V gene: TRBV6-1; clone size: -; CDR3 DNA: TGTGCCAGCAGCGTGCTCGACAGGGACCAAGAGACCCAGTACTTC; CDR3 protein: CASSVLDRDQETQYF
J gene: TRBJ2-3; CDR3 length: 15; D gene: -; V gene: TRBV18; clone size: -; CDR3 DNA: TGTGCCAGCTCACCGAAGCATCCTTCCACAGATACGCAGTATTTT; CDR3 protein: CASSPKHPSTDTQYF
J gene: TRBJ2-7; CDR3 length: 15; D gene: -; V gene: TRBV7-7; clone size: -; CDR3 DNA: TGTGCTAGCAGCCTTGCTGACGGACCCCACTACGAGCAGTACTTC; CDR3 protein: CASSLADGPHYEQYF
J gene: TRBJ1-1; CDR3 length: 14; D gene: -; V gene: TRBV28; clone size: few; CDR3 DNA: TGTGCCAGCAGGGTTATTGGTGCCTACACTGAAGCTTTCTTT; CDR3 protein: CASRVIGAYTEAFF
J gene: TRBJ2-7; CDR3 length: 12; D gene: TRBD2; V gene: TRBV29-1; clone size: -; CDR3 DNA: TGCAGCGTTGTCGGGGGGGCTTACGAGCAGTACTTC; CDR3 protein: CSVVGGAYEQYF
J gene: TRBJ2-1; CDR3 length: 13; D gene: -; V gene: TRBV19; clone size: -; CDR3 DNA: TGTGCCAGTAGTATTCCCCGGAGCAATGAGCAGTTCTTC; CDR3 protein: CASSIPRSNEQFF